This T cell receptor beta chain is from a study of CD8 T cells in Susac syndrome. Study findings and constraints: Total CD8+ and CD8+ TEMRA repertoires contained 15 to 20 and five Susac-specific public clones, respectively.

Random hexamers were used to reverse transcribe an amount of roughly 0.5 to 1 ug RNA. The amplification used immunoSEQ multiplex PCR on TCR beta CDR3; it spanned 54 Vbeta and 13 Jbeta. TCRdb passed the immunoSEQ multiplex PCR reads through MiXCR, listing each CDR3 protein once. This table has about 83,000 distinct CDR3 sequences, about 96% appearing once. Germline-derived CDR1 and CDR2 are SGDLS and YYNGEE. The CDR3 totals 13 residues. The V end was cut by 4 bases, the J end by 3 bases, with 10 bases between. There are a few counts of this clonotype. What it binds is unknown. This TCR derives from a human donor with Susac syndrome. The chain carries TRBV9 and TRBJ1-2; tentative D call: TRBD1 (5 bases). Sequenced sample: CD8+ T cells from PBMCs. The CDR3 loop is CASSPGTDYGYTF. CDR3 coding DNA: TGTGCCAGCAGCCCTGGGACGGACTATGGCTACACCTTC.